This T cell receptor (beta chain) was identified during a study of Ad26.COV2.S vaccination and SARS-CoV-2 variants. At the level of the study: Ad26.COV2.S arm of COV1001 included the donor.

Treatment meaning: around 19 received Ad26.COV2.S at low or high dose, single or two shots; about five received placebo; per-sample allocation not given. Repertoires come from day 63 after the first vaccine or placebo injection. A Boston donor was an adult aged 18-55 years. The V end was cut by 5 bases, the J end by 4 bases, with 14 bases between. The germline gives CDR1 MNHEY, CDR2 SVGEGT. The CDR3 loop spans 14 amino acids. TCRdb's copy holds only in-frame clones and misses some; the assay was immunoSEQ multiplex PCR. The sample contains 440,000 or so clones, less than 95% of which appear only once.

The source of this sequence is a person between 18 and 65 years old who received the Ad26.COV2.S COVID-19 vaccine or a placebo. The chain links TRBV6-2 or TRBV6-3 to TRBJ1-2, with a weak D call TRBD1 (5 bases). Sequencing was performed on peripheral blood, taken in a trial of Ad26.COV2.S vaccine versus placebo. CDR3 region: CASSDRQSPYGYTF. CDR3 DNA sequence: TGTGCCAGCAGTGACCGACAGTCTCCCTATGGCTACACCTTC.